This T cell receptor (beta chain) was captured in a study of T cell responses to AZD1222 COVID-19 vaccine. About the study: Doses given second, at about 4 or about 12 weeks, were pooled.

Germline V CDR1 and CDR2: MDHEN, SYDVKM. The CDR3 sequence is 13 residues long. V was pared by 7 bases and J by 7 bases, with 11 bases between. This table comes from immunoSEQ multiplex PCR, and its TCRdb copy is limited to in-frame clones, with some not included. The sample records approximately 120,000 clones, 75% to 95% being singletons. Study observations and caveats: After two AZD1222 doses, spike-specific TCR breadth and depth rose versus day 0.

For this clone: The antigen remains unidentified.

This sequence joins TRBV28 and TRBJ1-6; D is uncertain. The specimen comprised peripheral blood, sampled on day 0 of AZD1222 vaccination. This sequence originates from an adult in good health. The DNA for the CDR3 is TGTGCCAGCATAGCCGATGGGAATTCACCCCTCCACTTT. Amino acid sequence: CASIADGNSPLHF.